One and the same sample provided the 12 T cell receptor beta chains below, sequenced in a study of blood T cell repertoires in COVID-19. The repertoire was sequenced with immunoSEQ multiplex PCR; TCRdb's copy has only in-frame clones and lacks some. Counted here are about 130,000 clones, roughly 80% occurring once; the ten biggest clones make up less than 20%. The sample taken for sequencing was peripheral blood. These receptor sequences come from a woman aged 50 to 60 with acute or convalescent COVID-19.

The chain employs TRBV19 and TRBJ1-5, with 9 bases matching TRBD1. The CDR3 is 15 residues long. Germline V gene data show CDR1 as LNHDA and CDR2 as SQIVND (reference sequence). J was trimmed by 1 base and V by 6 bases; bases with no gene match: 4. The CDR3 DNA is TGTGCCAGTAGAGGACAGGGGTTCAGCAATCAGCCCCAGCATTTT. It translates to CASRGQGFSNQPQHF.

Only a few counts were recorded for this clone. The chain links TRBV5-1 to TRBJ1-6; 7 nucleotides line up with TRBD1. This CDR3 is built from 15 residues. CDR1 SGHRS and CDR2 YFSETQ come from the germline V gene. V lost 0 bases and J lost 10; bases outside the gene matches: 7. The chain's CDR3 is CASSLEQGVGSPLHF. CDR3 DNA: TGCGCCAGCAGCTTGGAGCAGGGGGTGGGGTCACCCCTCCACTTT.

This clone was seen only once. The rearrangement joins TRBV10-3 to TRBJ2-1, with a possible D match to TRBD1 (6 bases). Between the trimmed V and J ends, which lost 2 bases and 2 bases, there was a span of 13 bases. This CDR3 has 16 residues. From germline, CDR1 is ENHRY and CDR2 SYGVKD. CDR3 residues: CAISERSAGAYNEQFF. CDR3 nucleotides: TGTGCCATCAGTGAGAGGTCGGCAGGGGCCTACAATGAGCAGTTCTTC.

The J gene is TRBJ2-5, the V gene TRBV5-1, with D possibly matching TRBD1 (5 bases). The CDR3 has 14 amino acids. The ends were cut back, 1 base at V and 5 bases at J, with 12 bases in the middle. Germline values: CDR1 SGHRS, CDR2 YFSETQ. This chain's CDR3 is CASSLNQGQETQYF. The CDR3 DNA reads as TGCGCCAGCAGCTTGAATCAGGGCCAGGAGACCCAGTACTTC.

V gene TRBV9 combines with J gene TRBJ2-7; 9 positions match TRBD1. Germline assignment: CDR1 SGDLS and CDR2 YYNGEE. The CDR3 consists of 14 residues. V lost 3 bases, J lost 3 bases, and 4 bases stayed unmatched. The CDR3 sequence is CASSERTGDYEQYF. The CDR3 coding sequence is TGTGCCAGCAGCGAAAGGACAGGGGACTACGAGCAGTACTTC. Full variable domain (rest looked up from reference TRBV9 and TRBJ2-7): DSGVTQTPKHLITATGQRVTLRCSPRSGDLSVYWYQQSLDQGLQFLIQYYNGEERAKGNILERFSAQQFPDLHSELNLSSLELGDSALYFCASSERTGDYEQYFGPGTRLTVT.

The gene calls are TRBV9 and TRBJ1-2; 7 bases line up with TRBD1. CDR3 length equals 15 residues. Germline V gene lookup returns CDR1 SGDLS and CDR2 YYNGEE. With V trimmed by 4 bases and J by 0 bases, 6 bases remained unmatched. CDR3 loop: CASSPEGTANYGYTF. The CDR3 DNA reads TGTGCCAGCAGCCCAGAGGGGACAGCTAACTATGGCTACACCTTC.

This sequence joins TRBV19 and TRBJ2-3; 9 bases map to TRBD1. Germline V CDR1 and CDR2: LNHDA, SQIVND (reference sequence). The J segment lost 5 bases and the V segment lost 5 bases, leaving 8 bases of the junction unmatched. The CDR3 length is 15 residues. CDR3 DNA: TGTGCCAGTAGTCCGGGGACAGGGACCGGAGATACGCAGTATTTT. Protein product: CASSPGTGTGDTQYF.

The chain uses TRBV28 and TRBJ1-1; D call uncertain. Germline V lookup: CDR1 MDHEN, CDR2 SYDVKM. With 1 base removed from V and 1 base from J, the gap between germline ends came to 10 bases. The CDR3 has 15 residues. CDR3 in amino acids: CASSLYSGKNTEAFF. The DNA of the CDR3 is TGTGCCAGCAGTTTATATTCCGGGAAGAACACTGAAGCTTTCTTT.

This clone came up once. The CDR3 DNA follows: TGTGCCAGTAGGATAAGCGGGAAGCAGTTCTTC. This gives the protein CASRISGKQFF. The chain joins TRBV19 to TRBJ2-1, with 7 bases fitting TRBD2. The CDR3 has 11 amino acids. With V trimmed by 6 bases and J by 11 bases, 4 bases remained unmatched. Germline values: CDR1 LNHDA, CDR2 SQIVND (reference sequence). Complete variable domain (other parts from reference TRBV19 and TRBJ2-1): DGGITQSPKYLFRKEGQNVTLSCEQNLNHDAMYWYRQDPGQGLRLIYYSQIVNDFQKGDIAEGYSVSREKKESFPLTVTSAQKNPTAFYLCASRISGKQFFGPGTRLTVL.

This sequence joins TRBV6-5 and TRBJ1-6, with TRBD1 matching over 7 bases. The length of the CDR3 is 11 residues. V trimming: 11 bases; J trimming: 7 bases; junction bases outside the gene matches: 2. The germline gives CDR1 MNHEY, CDR2 SVGAGI. The CDR3 DNA reads as TGTGCCGCAGGGGGGAATTCACCCCTCCACTTT. The encoded protein is CAAGGNSPLHF.

This clone has just a few counts. The chain is built from TRBV7-9 and TRBJ2-3, with 11 positions matching TRBD2. The CDR3 is made up of 16 amino acids. After removal of 3 bases from V and 1 base from J, the junction contained 3 bases not matched to a gene. Germline V gene sequence: CDR1 SEHNR, CDR2 FQNEAQ (reference sequence). The CDR3 loop reads CASSFPGLAGTDTQYF. CDR3 nucleotide sequence: TGTGCCAGCAGCTTTCCGGGACTAGCGGGCACAGATACGCAGTATTTT.

The J gene is TRBJ1-6, the V gene TRBV19; weak D call: TRBD1 (6 bases). The CDR3 covers 15 residues. V was cut by 9 bases and J by 8 bases, with 20 bases left in between. The germline CDR1 and CDR2 sequences are LNHDA and SQIVND (reference sequence). The CDR3 bases are TGTGCCAGCAAGGGAATACAGGGATCGGATTCACCCCTCCACTTT. It encodes CASKGIQGSDSPLHF.